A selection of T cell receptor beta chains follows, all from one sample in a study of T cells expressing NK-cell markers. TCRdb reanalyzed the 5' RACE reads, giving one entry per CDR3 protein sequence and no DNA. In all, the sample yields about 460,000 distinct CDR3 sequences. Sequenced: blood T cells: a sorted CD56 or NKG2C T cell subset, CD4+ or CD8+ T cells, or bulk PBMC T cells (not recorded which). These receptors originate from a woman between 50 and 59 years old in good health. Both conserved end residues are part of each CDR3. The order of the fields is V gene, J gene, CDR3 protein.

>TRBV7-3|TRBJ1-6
CASSFNRANSPLHF
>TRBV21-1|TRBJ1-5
CASSPRARHTNQPQHF
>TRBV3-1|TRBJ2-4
CASSQDQRDFGIQYF
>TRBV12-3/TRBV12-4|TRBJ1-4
CASSTGQGAGEKLFF
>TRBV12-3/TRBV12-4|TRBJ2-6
CATTGQGVFAGANVLTF
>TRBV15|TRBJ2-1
CATRPGLVNEQFF
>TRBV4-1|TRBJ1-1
CASSRDSWMTEAFF
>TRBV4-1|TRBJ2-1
CASSKPGQGVNEQFF
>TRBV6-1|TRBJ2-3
CASSEGLGTADTQYF
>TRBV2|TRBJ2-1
CASSEFREGVNEQFF
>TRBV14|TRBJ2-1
CASSRLSGPYNEQFF
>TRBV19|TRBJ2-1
CASSISGTVRYEQFF
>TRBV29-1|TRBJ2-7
CSVEGLAAYEQYF
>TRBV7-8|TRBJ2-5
CASSLNRWRNNQETQYF
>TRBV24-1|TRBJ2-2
CAAGRSSGGGTGELFF
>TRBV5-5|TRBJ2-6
CASSRGTLGANVLTF
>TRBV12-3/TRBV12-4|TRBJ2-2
CASSLAKVGGTGELFF
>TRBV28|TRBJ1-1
CASSSPSGRLEAFF
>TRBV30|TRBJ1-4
CAWKWGRGEKLFF